What follows are 14 T cell receptor beta chains derived from one specimen sequenced in a study of CD8 T cells in ankylosing spondylitis. One entry per CDR3 protein results from TCRdb running MiXCR on the 5' RACE reads. The table includes 100,000 to 150,000 distinct CDR3 sequences, around 9% detected once. Sequenced input: blood, either unsorted or a sorted T cell fraction (not recorded which). The receptors were gathered from a male donor with ankylosing spondylitis or in good health (not recorded which).

This clonotype was found many times. The J gene is TRBJ2-7, the V gene TRBV20-1; 12 bases fit TRBD1. Germline V gene lookup returns CDR1 DFQATT and CDR2 SNEGSKA (reference sequence). Trimming removed 0 bases from V and 5 bases from J; junction bases left unmatched: 5. This CDR3 spans 15 amino acids. Written as DNA, the CDR3 is TGCAGTGCTAGAGATCCTGGGACAGGGGGCGACGAGCAGTACTTC. Translating it yields CSARDPGTGGDEQYF.

This clonotype was seen a few times. The chain joins TRBV5-1 to TRBJ2-7; D is perhaps TRBD1 or TRBD2 (5 bases each). Germline V gives CDR1 SGHRS, CDR2 YFSETQ. The CDR3 has 15 residues. V lost 8 bases, J lost 4 bases, and 22 bases lay in between. The CDR3 DNA is TGCGCCAGTCAAGTTGGGGCTGAGGGGTTTTACGAGCAGTACTTC. Protein sequence: CASQVGAEGFYEQYF.

V is TRBV19 and J is TRBJ2-5, with 7 bases matching TRBD2. J was trimmed by 4 bases and V by 3 bases; bases with no gene match: 5. The CDR3 totals 14 residues. Germline CDR1 and CDR2: LNHDA and SQIVND (reference sequence). The CDR3 DNA reads as TGTGCCAGTAGTATGGCGGGAGCGGGAGAGACCCAGTACTTC. This codes for CASSMAGAGETQYF.

The table lists this clonotype with many counts. This chain connects TRBV27 to TRBJ1-5; D gene unclear. This CDR3 has 14 residues. The germline V gene has CDR1 MNHEY and CDR2 SMNVEV (reference sequence). Trimming cost V 0 bases and J 5 bases, with 8 bases left between them. CDR3 residues: CASSLSGYDQPQHF. The CDR3 nucleotides read TGTGCCAGCAGTTTATCAGGGTATGATCAGCCCCAGCATTTT.

This clonotype was seen repeatedly, ten times or more. The rearrangement links TRBV7-2 to TRBJ2-1; D is possibly TRBD1 (6 bases). The CDR3 is 12 amino acids. The V and J ends lost 6 bases and 7 bases respectively, with 10 bases between them. The germline gives CDR1 SGHTA, CDR2 FQGNSA. CDR3: CASRPQGNEQFF. CDR3 sequence (DNA): TGTGCCAGCAGACCGCAGGGGAATGAGCAGTTCTTC.

This clonotype came up a few times. The gene calls are TRBV12-3 or TRBV12-4 and TRBJ2-3; 11 nucleotides agree with TRBD2. The CDR3 totals 18 residues. The trim removed 3 bases at V and 0 bases at J, leaving 8 bases unmatched. The CDR3 reads CASSFGNPSGGSTDTQYF. CDR3 sequence (DNA): TGTGCCAGCAGTTTTGGGAACCCTAGCGGGGGGAGCACAGATACGCAGTATTTT.

A few counts support this clonotype. This chain joins TRBV11-2 and TRBJ2-5, with TRBD2 identical over 14 bases. V shed 5 bases, J shed 1 base, and the junction held 9 bases outside the gene matches. Germline V CDR1 and CDR2: SGHAT, FQNNGV. The CDR3 loop spans 18 amino acids. CDR3 nucleotide sequence: TGTGCCAGCAGCCCGGGACTAGCGGGAGCGGGATTCCAAGAGACCCAGTACTTC. As protein: CASSPGLAGAGFQETQYF.

This clonotype was recorded many times. This chain links TRBV12-3 or TRBV12-4 with TRBJ1-1; no clear D. The V gene lost 5 bases and the J gene lost 3 bases, with 10 bases spanning the gap. The CDR3 extends over 13 amino acids. DNA for the CDR3: TGTGCCAGCAGTCAAGGGATTGACACTGAAGCTTTCTTT. Residues: CASSQGIDTEAFF.

This clonotype was recorded only once. V is TRBV20-1 and J is TRBJ2-6; 7 nucleotides line up with TRBD2. The CDR3 is 16 residues long. The germline CDR1 and CDR2 sequences are DFQATT and SNEGSKA (reference sequence). CDR3 nucleotides: TGCAGCGTTCGAGGGCTAGCGGTCTCTGGGGCCAACGTCCTGACTTTC. It specifies CSVRGLAVSGANVLTF.

This clonotype occurred many times. V gene TRBV6-2 or TRBV6-3 combines with J gene TRBJ2-1; 9 bases fit TRBD2. This CDR3 is 19 amino acids long. Germline V gene sequence: CDR1 MNHEY, CDR2 SVGEGT. Losses at the gene ends were 0 bases for V and 4 bases for J; bases not matched to a gene: 13. The CDR3 loop reads CASSYSISASGIRYNEQFF. CDR3 nucleotides: TGTGCCAGCAGTTACTCGATCTCGGCTAGCGGGATACGATACAATGAGCAGTTCTTC.

This clonotype was picked up many times. The J gene is TRBJ2-3, the V gene TRBV7-2; unclear D gene. The length of the CDR3 is 14 residues. Per germline, CDR1 SGHTA and CDR2 FQGNSA. V shed 5 bases and J shed 1 base, with 10 bases lying between them. The CDR3: CASSRRTGTDTQYF. As DNA, the CDR3 is TGTGCCAGCAGCCGCCGTACGGGCACAGATACGCAGTATTTT.

This clonotype was seen many times. V and J are TRBV20-1 and TRBJ2-1, with 11 positions matching TRBD2. V was pared by 3 bases and J by 3 bases, with 4 bases of the junction left unmatched. The V gene's germline CDR1 is DFQATT and CDR2 SNEGSKA (reference sequence). The CDR3 extends over 15 amino acids. The CDR3 DNA sequence: TGCAGTGCTAGGACCGGGACTAGCGGCTACAATGAGCAGTTCTTC. Protein sequence: CSARTGTSGYNEQFF.

The genes are TRBV7-2 and TRBJ2-6; 7 bases fit TRBD1. V shed 4 bases, J shed 3 bases, and the junction held 6 bases outside the gene matches. CDR3 size: 16 residues. Germline CDR1 and CDR2: SGHTA and FQGNSA. This CDR3 reads CASSSRQGGGANVLTF. The CDR3 region has the DNA TGTGCCAGCAGCTCGAGACAGGGTGGTGGGGCCAACGTCCTGACTTTC.

This clonotype was seen ten or more times. The chain couples TRBV9 to TRBJ2-2; D unresolved. There are 14 residues in the CDR3. The ends were cut back, 0 bases at V and 7 bases at J, with 10 bases in the middle. CDR1 SGDLS and CDR2 YYNGEE come from the germline V gene. CDR3 in DNA: TGTGCCAGCAGCGTAGCGGCTTTAGGCGGGGAGCTGTTTTTT. It is translated as CASSVAALGGELFF.